The 3 T cell receptor beta chains in this list originate from one sample, sequenced in a study of blood T cell repertoires in COVID-19. Profiled with immunoSEQ multiplex PCR; TCRdb holds only in-frame clones, not every one. This sample has about 140,000 clones, with approximately 78% found just once. The sequenced material came from peripheral blood. All receptors derive from a woman of 80 years or more with acute or convalescent COVID-19.

V gene TRBV14 combines with J gene TRBJ2-3; 8 nucleotides align to TRBD2. Germline assignment: CDR1 SGHDN and CDR2 FVKESK. The CDR3 has 16 residues. V gave up 5 bases and J gave up 3 bases; unmatched junction bases: 10. The CDR3 nucleotides read TGTGCCAGCAGCTCCTACGGGGGGGCTAGGACAGATACGCAGTATTTT. Its protein product is CASSSYGGARTDTQYF.

V usage is TRBV5-1 and J usage is TRBJ2-3; no definite D call. The CDR3 extends over 14 amino acids. Germline V gene lookup returns CDR1 SGHRS and CDR2 YFSETQ. V was cut by 0 bases and J by 6 bases, with 11 bases left in between. Here the CDR3 DNA reads TGCGCCAGCAGCTTGGCCGGCGCGGTCGATACGCAGTATTTT. It encodes CASSLAGAVDTQYF.

The rearrangement uses TRBV2 and TRBJ2-5; the match to TRBD1 covers 8 bases. V was pared by 7 bases and J by 5 bases, with 12 bases of the junction left unmatched. CDR1 SNHLY and CDR2 FYNNEI come from the germline V gene. The CDR3 is 15 residues long. The chain's CDR3 is CASIWQGAVGETQYF. The CDR3 region has the DNA TGTGCCAGCATCTGGCAGGGGGCCGTTGGGGAGACCCAGTACTTC.